This TCR beta chain stems from a study of response to subunit inactivated influenza vaccine. Broader study findings: The authors proposed limited new T cell recruitment per seasonal influenza vaccination.

TCRdb used MiXCR to reprocess the RT-PCR reads, holding one entry per CDR3 protein. This sample carries over 150,000 distinct CDR3 sequences, 9.5% to 12% of them seen once, and the ten largest clones take roughly 33%. The CDR3 has 16 amino acids. J lost 6 bases, V lost 6 bases, and 8 bases had no gene match. On this clonotype itself: The antigen is unknown.

Sequences were derived from CD8+ T cells sorted from PBMCs, sampled roughly 24 months after vaccination. The genes are TRBV12-3 or TRBV12-4 and TRBJ1-4, with 12 bases lining up with TRBD1. This receptor was obtained from a man aged 50-75 years who received an inactivated influenza vaccine. The CDR3 region is CASRPGQGARHEKLFF. As DNA, the CDR3 is TGTGCCAGCAGACCGGGACAGGGGGCGCGTCATGAAAAACTGTTTTTT.